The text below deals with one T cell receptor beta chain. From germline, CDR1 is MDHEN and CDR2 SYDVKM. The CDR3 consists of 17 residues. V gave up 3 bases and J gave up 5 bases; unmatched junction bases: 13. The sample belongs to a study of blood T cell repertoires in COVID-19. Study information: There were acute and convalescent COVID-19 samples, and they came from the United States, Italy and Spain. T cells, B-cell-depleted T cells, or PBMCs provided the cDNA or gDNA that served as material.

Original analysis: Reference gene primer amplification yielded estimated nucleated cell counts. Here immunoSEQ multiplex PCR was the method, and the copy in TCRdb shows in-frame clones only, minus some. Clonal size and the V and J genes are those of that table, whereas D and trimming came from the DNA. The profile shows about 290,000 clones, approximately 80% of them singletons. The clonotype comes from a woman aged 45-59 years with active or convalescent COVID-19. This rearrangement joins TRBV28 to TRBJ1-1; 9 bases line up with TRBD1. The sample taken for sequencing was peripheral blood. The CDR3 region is CASSFPLSGTGSTEAFF. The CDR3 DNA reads TGTGCCAGCAGTTTTCCCCTCTCCGGGACAGGGAGTACTGAAGCTTTCTTT.